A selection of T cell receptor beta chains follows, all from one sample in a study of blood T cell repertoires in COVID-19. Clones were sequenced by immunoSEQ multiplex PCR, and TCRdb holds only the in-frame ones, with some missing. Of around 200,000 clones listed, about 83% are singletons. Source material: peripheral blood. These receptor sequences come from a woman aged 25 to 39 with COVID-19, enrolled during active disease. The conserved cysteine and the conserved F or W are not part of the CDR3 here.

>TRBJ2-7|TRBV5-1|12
ASSWRDSSYEQY
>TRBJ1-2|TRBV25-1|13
ASSEEDRNNYGYT
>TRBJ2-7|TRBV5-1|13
ASSSFGGAAYEQY
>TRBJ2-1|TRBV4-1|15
ASSRGGLAGLGNEQF
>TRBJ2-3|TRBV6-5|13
ASSYETGDIDTQY
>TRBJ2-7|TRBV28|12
ASTGVLSPYEQY
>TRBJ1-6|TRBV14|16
ASSQVHRGSSYNSPLH
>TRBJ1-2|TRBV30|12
AWSVQGSLYGYT
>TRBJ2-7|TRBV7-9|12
ASSSASVPYEQY
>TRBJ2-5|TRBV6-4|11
ASSVTERETQY
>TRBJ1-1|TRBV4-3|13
ASSQEEGRNTEAF
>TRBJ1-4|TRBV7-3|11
ANNTATNEKLF
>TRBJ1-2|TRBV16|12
ASTTGGVNYGYT
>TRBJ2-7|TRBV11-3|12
ASSLQGRSYEQY
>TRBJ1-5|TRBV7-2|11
ASSLYFGEPQH
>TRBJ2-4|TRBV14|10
ASSPGLGFQY
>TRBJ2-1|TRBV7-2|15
ASSLVASGASYNEQF
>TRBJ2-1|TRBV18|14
ASSPRGASAYNEQF
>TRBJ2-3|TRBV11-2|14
ASSPWGQISTDTQY
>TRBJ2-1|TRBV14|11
ASSQGLDNEQF
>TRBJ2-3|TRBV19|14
ASSMLAGGVTDTQY
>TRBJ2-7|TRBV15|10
ATSRPRGEQY
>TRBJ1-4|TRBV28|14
ASSSPGTGENEKLF
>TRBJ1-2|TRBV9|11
ASREQGFGGYT
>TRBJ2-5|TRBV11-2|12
ASSYGQGRETQY
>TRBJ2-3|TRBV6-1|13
ASSTGTPGPDTQY
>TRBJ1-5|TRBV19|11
ASSARVDQPQH
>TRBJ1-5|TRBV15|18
ATSRDYGLVGTASNQPQH
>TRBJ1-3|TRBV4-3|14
ASSQLVGQEGNTIY
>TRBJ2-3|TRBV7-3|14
ASSSRGQGDSDTQY
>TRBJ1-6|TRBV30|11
AWDRGNNSPLH
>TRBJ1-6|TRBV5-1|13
ASSLGQGGNSPLH
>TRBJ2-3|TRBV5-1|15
ASSLSLAGVSTDTQY
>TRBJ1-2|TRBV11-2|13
ASSSLTGAHYGYT
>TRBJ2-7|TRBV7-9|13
ASSSTGTGSYEQY
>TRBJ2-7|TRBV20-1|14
SASRTPGSPSYEQY
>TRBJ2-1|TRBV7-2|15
ASSLVVGTGGYNEQF
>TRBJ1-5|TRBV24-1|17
ATSPEPIYRGRRNQPQH
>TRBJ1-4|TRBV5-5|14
ASSLVLWPTNEKLF
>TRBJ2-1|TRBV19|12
ASSGLDQRSGQF
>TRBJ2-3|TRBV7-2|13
ASSLTEILTDTQY
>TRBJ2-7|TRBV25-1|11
ASSPLDTYEQY
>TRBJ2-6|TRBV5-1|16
ASSSGLAGGAGANVLT
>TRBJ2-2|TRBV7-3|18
ASSDTPGQPFRGNTGELF
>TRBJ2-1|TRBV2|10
ASRILGGMGF
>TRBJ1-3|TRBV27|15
ASSLFGQGISGNTIY
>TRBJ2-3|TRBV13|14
ASSARTSGVTDTQY
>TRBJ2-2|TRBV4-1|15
ASSQDRSSRNTGELF
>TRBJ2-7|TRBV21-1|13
ASIERDSSCYEQY
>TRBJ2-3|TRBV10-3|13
AIRSGDRRTDTQY
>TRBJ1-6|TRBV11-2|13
ASSRMTGSNSPLH
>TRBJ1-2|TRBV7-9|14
ASSLVGGQGSSGYT
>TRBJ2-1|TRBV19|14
ASSSLGYPSYNEQF
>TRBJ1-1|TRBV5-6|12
ASSARDRWTEAF
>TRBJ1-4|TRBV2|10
ASSVTGGKLF